Each of the 26 T cell receptor beta chains below was sequenced from the same sample in a study of blood T cell repertoires in COVID-19. Repertoires were generated with immunoSEQ multiplex PCR, while TCRdb's copy carries only in-frame clones and drops some. The sample contains about 250,000 clones, roughly 90% of which appear only once. Sequencing input: PBMCs or T cells enriched from blood (not recorded which). Every receptor here comes from a woman in her fifties or sixties who had recovered from COVID-19.

The CDR3 nucleotides read TGTGCCAGCAGCGTAGAGGGGGCATTCATTTACAATGAGCAGTTCTTC. Translating gives CASSVEGAFIYNEQFF. The chain carries TRBV9 and TRBJ2-1; 7 nucleotides line up with TRBD1. The CDR3 sequence is 16 residues long. Germline lookup yields CDR1 SGDLS and CDR2 YYNGEE. With V trimmed by 0 bases and J by 4 bases, 7 bases remained unmatched.

The CDR3, as DNA: TGTGCCAGCTCACCAAGACAGGGGGCGCGCACCGGGGAGCTGTTTTTT. As protein: CASSPRQGARTGELFF. The rearrangement uses TRBV18 and TRBJ2-2; 10 bases match TRBD1. CDR3 size: 16 residues. Germline CDR1 KGHSH, CDR2 LQKENI. Germline trimming cut 2 bases from V and 4 bases from J; bases unmatched to any gene: 4. Based on the CDR3 plus reference TRBV18 and TRBJ2-2, the full variable domain is NAGVMQNPRHLVRRRGQEARLRCSPMKGHSHVYWYRQLPEEGLKFMVYLQKENIIDESGMPKERFSAEFPKEGPSILRIQQVVRGDSAAYFCASSPRQGARTGELFFGEGSRLTVL.

V gene TRBV3-1 (or the pseudogene TRBV3-2) combines with J gene TRBJ2-7; a weak D match, TRBD1 (6 bases). Germline CDR1 LGHDT, CDR2 YNNKEL (reference sequence). The length of the CDR3 is 13 residues. V was cut by 7 bases and J by 4 bases, with 14 bases left in between. CDR3 protein: CASTSRGSYEQYF. As DNA, the CDR3 is TGTGCCAGCACCTCCAGGGGTTCGTACGAGCAGTACTTC.

The V gene is TRBV10-1, the J gene TRBJ1-3, with 7 bases fitting TRBD1. The V gene end was trimmed by 6 bases and the J gene end by 0 bases; junction bases not matched to a gene: 2. The CDR3 is 14 residues long. CDR1 WNHNN and CDR2 SYGVQD come from the germline V gene (reference sequence). CDR3 DNA sequence: TGCGCCAGCAGCCGGGACAGCTCTGGAAACACCATATATTTT. Translating gives CASSRDSSGNTIYF.

J is TRBJ2-5 and V is TRBV7-2; possibly TRBD2 for D (6 bases). V was clipped by 2 bases and J by 5 bases, with 15 bases between them. The CDR3 has 15 amino acids. Germline V gene lookup returns CDR1 SGHTA and CDR2 FQGNSA. The CDR3 DNA reads as TGTGCCAGCAGCTTATCTCCAATGGGAGGCGAGACCCAGTACTTC. Protein product: CASSLSPMGGETQYF. Filled out from reference TRBV7-2 and TRBJ2-5, the complete variable domain reads GAGVSQSPSNKVTEKGKDVELRCDPISGHTALYWYRQSLGQGLEFLIYFQGNSAPDKSGLPSDRFSAERTGGSVSTLTIQRTQQEDSAVYLCASSLSPMGGETQYFGPGTRLLVL.

The rearrangement uses TRBV14 and TRBJ2-1; 8 bases line up with TRBD2. Germline lookup yields CDR1 SGHDN and CDR2 FVKESK. The J segment lost 6 bases and the V segment lost 3 bases, leaving 4 bases of the junction unmatched. CDR3 length: 14 residues. As DNA, the CDR3 is TGTGCCAGCAGCCAGGGACTAGGCGGCAATGAGCAGTTCTTC. Protein: CASSQGLGGNEQFF.

This chain's CDR3 is CASSLLQGVGYGYTF. CDR3 sequence (DNA): TGTGCCAGCAGCTTGTTACAGGGGGTGGGCTATGGCTACACCTTC. V is TRBV7-2 and J is TRBJ1-2, with 8 bases identical to TRBD1. The CDR3 contains 15 residues. Germline CDR1 reads SGHTA; CDR2 reads FQGNSA. The V segment lost 3 bases and the J segment 4 bases; nucleotides outside the gene matches: 7.

The chain has TRBV28 and TRBJ1-2; D is ambiguous. The germline V gene encodes CDR1 MDHEN and CDR2 SYDVKM. This CDR3 comprises 13 residues. V shed 6 bases and J shed 2 bases, with 10 bases lying between them. CDR3 DNA: TGTGCCAGCAGGGTATCCGGGAACTATGGCTACACCTTC. Its protein is CASRVSGNYGYTF.

The CDR3 nucleotides are TGTGCCAGCAGAGGACAGGGGGCAGTAAACGGCTACACCTTC. This gives the protein CASRGQGAVNGYTF. The rearrangement links TRBV28 to TRBJ1-2; 11 bases are shared with TRBD1. CDR3 length equals 14 residues. The germline CDR1 and CDR2 sequences are MDHEN and SYDVKM. J was trimmed by 8 bases and V by 6 bases; bases with no gene match: 8.

V usage is TRBV5-1 and J usage is TRBJ2-1; TRBD2 matches 7 bases. V trimming: 4 bases; J trimming: 1 base; junction bases outside the gene matches: 17. Germline values: CDR1 SGHRS, CDR2 YFSETQ. This CDR3 has 19 residues. CDR3 amino acids: CASSLPGFRSGASYNEQFF. DNA of the CDR3: TGCGCCAGCAGCCTCCCGGGTTTTAGAAGCGGGGCGTCCTACAATGAGCAGTTCTTC.

The chain combines TRBV6-5 with TRBJ2-3, with 13 bases aligning to TRBD2. Germline V gene data show CDR1 as MNHEY and CDR2 as SVGAGI. The CDR3 has 16 amino acids. The J segment lost 4 bases and the V segment lost 2 bases, leaving 3 bases of the junction unmatched. CDR3 sequence reads: CASSYTTSGRADTQYF. CDR3 sequence (DNA): TGTGCCAGCAGTTACACAACTAGCGGGAGGGCAGATACGCAGTATTTT.

This sequence joins TRBV28 and TRBJ2-1, with TRBD1 as a possible D gene (5 bases). This CDR3 spans 15 amino acids. Germline CDR1 reads MDHEN; CDR2 reads SYDVKM. The V end was cut by 3 bases, the J end by 10 bases, with 19 bases between. The CDR3 region is CASSFSQGRFSEQFF. The CDR3 DNA follows: TGTGCCAGCAGTTTTTCTCAGGGCAGATTCTCCGAGCAGTTCTTC. The entire variable domain, with the rest obtained from reference TRBV28 and TRBJ2-1, is as follows: DVKVTQSSRYLVKRTGEKVFLECVQDMDHENMFWYRQDPGLGLRLIYFSYDVKMKEKGDIPEGYSVSREKKERFSLILESASTNQTSMYLCASSFSQGRFSEQFFGPGTRLTVL.

The chain uses TRBV28 and TRBJ1-6; maybe TRBD1 (6 bases). The CDR3 covers 15 residues. With 5 bases removed from V and 9 bases from J, the gap between germline ends came to 17 bases. CDR1 and CDR2 from the germline V gene are MDHEN and SYDVKM. The CDR3 sequence: CASSPPRGIGSPLHF. CDR3 DNA: TGTGCCAGCAGTCCCCCCAGGGGAATAGGTTCACCCCTCCACTTT.

The chain joins TRBV28 to TRBJ1-4; possible D gene TRBD1, 5 bases. Germline CDR1 MDHEN, CDR2 SYDVKM. Trimming shortened V by 3 bases and J by 5 bases, and 10 bases separated the two germline ends. The CDR3 runs 14 residues. This chain's CDR3 is CASSLDNRNEKLFF. As DNA, the CDR3 is TGTGCCAGCAGTTTGGACAATAGGAATGAAAAACTGTTTTTT.

The rearrangement joins TRBV1 to TRBJ2-2; the table gives TRBD2 as D, unverified against the DNA. TRBV1 is a documented pseudogene. The CDR3 is 15 residues long. This CDR3 reads CTSSLARNVYGELFF. In DNA, the CDR3 is TGCACCAGCAGCCTAGCCCGCAACGTGTACGGGGAGCTGTTTTTT.

J is TRBJ2-1 and V is TRBV6-5; 13 bases fit TRBD2. The CDR3 is 15 residues long. Germline V CDR1 and CDR2: MNHEY, SVGAGI. V dropped 5 bases and J dropped 4; count of bases not matched to a gene: 2. The CDR3 is CASSRTSGSYNEQFF. DNA for the CDR3: TGTGCCAGCAGTCGGACTAGCGGGAGTTACAATGAGCAGTTCTTC.

The rearrangement links TRBV28 to TRBJ2-7, with 14 bases that match TRBD2. V lost 6 bases and J lost 4; bases outside the gene matches: 5. The CDR3 length is 15 residues. The V gene's germline CDR1 is MDHEN and CDR2 SYDVKM. This CDR3 reads CASRGTSGRVYEQYF. The CDR3 DNA reads as TGTGCCAGCAGGGGGACTAGCGGGAGAGTATACGAGCAGTACTTC.

This clone was detected only a few times. This chain joins TRBV7-9 and TRBJ2-7; D gene unclear. The V end lost 5 bases, the J end lost 1 base, and 6 bases lay between the germline ends. Germline V gene sequence: CDR1 SEHNR, CDR2 FQNEAQ (reference sequence). The CDR3 sequence is 12 residues long. The CDR3, as DNA: TGTGCCAGCAGCGCGCGTTCCTACGAGCAGTACTTC. It encodes CASSARSYEQYF.

This clone appeared once. The genes are TRBV3-1 (or the pseudogene TRBV3-2) and TRBJ2-5, with a tentative D call TRBD2 (5 bases). The germline CDR1 and CDR2 sequences are LGHDT and YNNKEL (reference sequence). This CDR3 comprises 14 residues. Trimming took off 0 bases at V and 5 bases at J, with 10 bases between the two ends. The CDR3 region is CASSQEVRRETQYF. CDR3 sequence (DNA): TGTGCCAGCAGCCAAGAGGTCCGGAGGGAGACCCAGTACTTC.

The CDR3 spells CASSLQLAGGPVETQYF. CDR3 sequence (DNA): TGTGCCAGCAGCTTACAACTAGCGGGAGGGCCTGTAGAGACCCAGTACTTC. V gene TRBV11-3 combines with J gene TRBJ2-5; 13 nucleotides agree with TRBD2. V shed 2 bases and J 4 bases; nucleotides not matched to a gene: 7. Germline-derived CDR1 and CDR2 are SGHNT and YENEEA. This CDR3 is 17 amino acids long.

The chain links TRBV10-3 to TRBJ2-1; 11 bases map to TRBD2. V shed 3 bases, J shed 5 bases, and the junction held 3 bases outside the gene matches. The CDR3 covers 15 residues. Germline-derived CDR1 and CDR2 are ENHRY and SYGVKD. The CDR3 DNA reads as TGTGCCATCAGTGATGGTAGCGGGGGGGACAATGAGCAGTTCTTC. Its protein is CAISDGSGGDNEQFF.

This clone occurred a few times. CDR3 in amino acids: CASSPPLAGRNEQFF. The CDR3 nucleotides read TGTGCCAGCTCACCACCCCTAGCGGGTCGCAATGAGCAGTTCTTC. V is TRBV18 and J is TRBJ2-1, with 8 bases aligning to TRBD2. After removal of 0 bases from V and 6 bases from J, the junction contained 4 bases not matched to a gene. The CDR3 is 15 residues long. CDR1 is KGHSH, CDR2 LQKENI, per germline.

The gene calls are TRBV9 and TRBJ2-1; D may be TRBD2 (6 bases). Trimming removed 4 bases from V and 6 bases from J, with 17 bases in between. Per the germline V gene, CDR1 is SGDLS and CDR2 is YYNGEE. This CDR3 has 15 amino acids. For the CDR3, the DNA is TGTGCCAGCAGCCGGGACTCCCGCGAGGCCAATGAGCAGTTCTTC. Protein: CASSRDSREANEQFF.

This chain uses TRBV5-1 with TRBJ1-2; D call uncertain. The CDR3 is 13 residues long. The germline V gene has CDR1 SGHRS and CDR2 YFSETQ. The V gene lost 4 bases and the J gene lost 5 bases, with 12 bases spanning the gap. The DNA of the CDR3 is TGCGCCAGCAGCGACGACGGGTCTTATGGCTACACCTTC. Amino acids: CASSDDGSYGYTF.

The chain employs TRBV30 and TRBJ2-7; D may be TRBD2 (6 bases). Germline-derived CDR1 and CDR2 are GTSNPN and SVGIG (reference sequence). The CDR3 has 12 amino acids. Deletions cut 1 base from V and 4 bases from J, with 8 bases between. The CDR3 coding sequence is TGTGCCTGGAGTGCTGGGGGGTACGAGCAGTACTTC. Its translation is CAWSAGGYEQYF.

The rearrangement joins TRBV18 to TRBJ2-5, with 11 bases matching TRBD2. Germline-derived CDR1 and CDR2 are KGHSH and LQKENI. V lost 1 base and J lost 1; bases outside the gene matches: 2. CDR3 length: 16 amino acids. The CDR3 protein is CASSPRSGRVQETQYF. In DNA, the CDR3 is TGTGCCAGCTCACCACGTAGCGGGAGGGTCCAAGAGACCCAGTACTTC.